These T cell receptor beta chains were read from a single sample in a study of monozygotic twins with inflammatory bowel disease. TCRdb reanalyzed the 5' RACE reads, giving one entry per CDR3 protein sequence and no DNA. The sample's table shows over 120,000 distinct CDR3 sequences. Sequenced: blood. The receptors come from a human donor with ulcerative colitis or Crohn's disease, or a healthy co-twin of an affected twin (not recorded which). Both conserved end residues are part of each CDR3.

v_call: TRBV7-2
j_call: TRBJ2-5
cdr3_length: 17
cdr3_aa: CASSLAGVGQGQETQYF

v_call: TRBV7-3
j_call: TRBJ2-5
cdr3_length: 15
cdr3_aa: CASSLMGRSQETQYF

v_call: TRBV5-6
j_call: TRBJ1-1
cdr3_length: 15
cdr3_aa: CASSFSGAMNTEAFF

v_call: TRBV6-5
j_call: TRBJ2-7
cdr3_length: 14
cdr3_aa: CASSSPRRSYEQYF

v_call: TRBV13
j_call: TRBJ2-3
cdr3_length: 14
cdr3_aa: CASSTGGGGDTQYF

v_call: TRBV24-1
j_call: TRBJ2-1
cdr3_length: 16
cdr3_aa: CATSETGTGSYNEQFF

v_call: TRBV5-1
j_call: TRBJ1-2
cdr3_length: 15
cdr3_aa: CASSLEGQGDYGYTF

v_call: TRBV5-1
j_call: TRBJ2-7
cdr3_length: 11
cdr3_aa: CASMGSYEQYF

v_call: TRBV5-1
j_call: TRBJ2-7
cdr3_length: 14
cdr3_aa: CASSFGQGSYEQYF

v_call: TRBV19
j_call: TRBJ2-1
cdr3_length: 12
cdr3_aa: CALRGPYNEQFF

v_call: TRBV5-1
j_call: TRBJ1-2
cdr3_length: 16
cdr3_aa: CASSRSAGGENYGYTF

v_call: TRBV29-1
j_call: TRBJ2-1
cdr3_length: 14
cdr3_aa: CSVEPGGADSEQFF

v_call: TRBV28
j_call: TRBJ1-2
cdr3_length: 14
cdr3_aa: CASRADRGLYGYTF

v_call: TRBV29-1
j_call: TRBJ1-1
cdr3_length: 15
cdr3_aa: CSVVWGGGGNTEAFF

v_call: TRBV5-1
j_call: TRBJ1-3
cdr3_length: 14
cdr3_aa: CASSFVGQGNTIYF